This entry is about one T cell receptor (beta chain). This sample is drawn from a study of Graves' ophthalmopathy and Graves' hyperthyroidism. Clinical symptoms and serum thyroxine were used for diagnosis; TRAb, thyroid ultrasound and orbital computed tomography were also relied on. Using RNA transcripts, the TCR beta CDR3 regions were amplified. First-round RT-PCR with HTBI primers preceded a second-round multiplex PCR. A single record per CDR3 protein comes from TCRdb applying MiXCR to the multiplex PCR reads. Among approximately 410,000 distinct CDR3 sequences listed, roughly 14% were seen once. The V and J ends lost 3 bases and 6 bases respectively, with 12 bases between them. Germline values: CDR1 LNHDA, CDR2 SQIVND (reference sequence). The CDR3 contains 14 residues.

The receptor was isolated from a woman aged 18 to 35 with stable Graves' hyperthyroidism. V and J are TRBV19 and TRBJ1-5, with unresolved D. Source material: peripheral blood. The DNA of the CDR3 is TGTGCCAGTAGTATCGGGGTTGTTGGTCAGCCCCAGCATTTT. Translated, it gives CASSIGVVGQPQHF. The complete variable domain, with remaining parts taken from reference TRBV19 and TRBJ1-5, reads DGGITQSPKYLFRKEGQNVTLSCEQNLNHDAMYWYRQDPGQGLRLIYYSQIVNDFQKGDIAEGYSVSREKKESFPLTVTSAQKNPTAFYLCASSIGVVGQPQHFGDGTRLSIL.